This entry lists 32 T cell receptor beta chains sequenced from one sample in a study of blood T cell repertoires in COVID-19. Clones were read by immunoSEQ multiplex PCR, and TCRdb kept only the in-frame ones, dropping some. The sample consists of just over 200,000 clones, around 80% of them appearing once. The sequencing sample was made of peripheral blood. These receptors were collected from a woman between 65 and 79 years old with acute or convalescent COVID-19.

This clone occurred a few times. The rearrangement uses TRBV24-1 and TRBJ2-1; 10 bases agree with TRBD2. With V trimmed by 4 bases and J by 0 bases, 8 bases remained unmatched. The CDR3 runs 18 residues. Germline V CDR1 and CDR2: KGHDR, SFDVKD. The CDR3 DNA reads as TGTGCCACCAGTGACCCTGGACTAGCGGATAGCTCCTACAATGAGCAGTTCTTC. It yields the protein CATSDPGLADSSYNEQFF.

J is TRBJ1-2 and V is TRBV7-2; a possible D gene is TRBD1 (5 bases). This CDR3 has 17 residues. Germline V gene data show CDR1 as SGHTA and CDR2 as FQGNSA. Trimming took off 1 base at V and 3 bases at J, with 18 bases between the two ends. The CDR3 DNA is TGTGCCAGCAGCTTAGGTCCAGGGCAGGATGGGGACTATGGCTACACCTTC. Protein sequence: CASSLGPGQDGDYGYTF.

As DNA, the CDR3 is TGTGCCAGCAGTTACTCGAGCGGGGGCAACACTGAAGCTTTCTTT. As protein: CASSYSSGGNTEAFF. V usage is TRBV6-5 and J usage is TRBJ1-1; a weak D match, TRBD1 (6 bases). The CDR3 covers 15 residues. CDR1 is MNHEY and CDR2 is SVGAGI in the germline V gene. Trimming shortened V by 0 bases and J by 2 bases, and 10 bases separated the two germline ends.

V gene TRBV11-2 combines with J gene TRBJ1-3, with D hard to call. The germline V gene encodes CDR1 SGHAT and CDR2 FQNNGV. The CDR3 has 13 residues. Between the trimmed V and J ends, which lost 3 bases and 4 bases, there was a span of 7 bases. The CDR3 region is CASSFSGGNTIYF. The CDR3 bases are TGTGCCAGCAGCTTTTCGGGGGGAAACACCATATATTTT.

The J gene is TRBJ2-7, the V gene TRBV4-1; 7 bases are shared with TRBD2. The germline V gene encodes CDR1 MGHRA and CDR2 YSYEKL. V trimming: 0 bases; J trimming: 4 bases; junction bases outside the gene matches: 9. This CDR3 region has 16 residues. The CDR3 sequence: CASSQDEAGALYEQYF. For the CDR3, the DNA is TGCGCCAGCAGCCAAGATGAGGCGGGAGCTCTATACGAGCAGTACTTC.

This chain links TRBV6-1 with TRBJ2-5, with D maybe TRBD2 (5 bases). Germline-derived CDR1 and CDR2 are MNHNS and SASEGT. V was clipped by 0 bases and J by 5 bases, with 7 bases between them. This CDR3 is 13 amino acids long. CDR3 protein: CASSEAGEETQYF. The CDR3 DNA reads as TGTGCCAGCAGTGAAGCTGGGGAGGAGACCCAGTACTTC.

The rearrangement links TRBV7-9 to TRBJ2-1, with a tentative D call TRBD2 (5 bases). The germline V gene encodes CDR1 SEHNR and CDR2 FQNEAQ (reference sequence). There are 15 residues in the CDR3. V dropped 4 bases and J dropped 4 bases, with 14 bases sitting between them. CDR3 sequence: CASSSLKRGYNEQFF. CDR3 sequence (DNA): TGTGCCAGCAGCTCTTTAAAGCGAGGGTACAATGAGCAGTTCTTC.

The genes are TRBV30 and TRBJ1-1; the match to TRBD1 covers 8 bases. The CDR3 sequence is 14 residues long. Losses at the gene ends were 3 bases for V and 3 bases for J; bases not matched to a gene: 6. The germline CDR1 and CDR2 sequences are GTSNPN and SVGIG (reference sequence). CDR3 amino acids: CAWSPDRGYTEAFF. The CDR3 coding sequence is TGTGCCTGGAGCCCAGACAGGGGTTACACTGAAGCTTTCTTT.

The CDR3 DNA is TGTGCCAGCAGCTTAGGGGGACTAGCGGGAGCAATCTACGAGCAGTACTTC. Residues: CASSLGGLAGAIYEQYF. This sequence joins TRBV7-2 and TRBJ2-7; 14 nucleotides agree with TRBD2. The CDR3 loop spans 17 amino acids. Germline CDR1 SGHTA, CDR2 FQGNSA. The V segment lost 1 base and the J segment 3 bases; nucleotides outside the gene matches: 5.

The chain links TRBV28 to TRBJ1-3; 12 nucleotides line up with TRBD1. J was trimmed by 1 base and V by 4 bases; bases with no gene match: 8. Looked up from germline, CDR1 is MDHEN and CDR2 is SYDVKM. The CDR3 is 18 residues long. The CDR3, as DNA: TGTGCCAGCAGTTCAGGGACAGGGGGCTTCCTTTCTGGAAACACCATATATTTT. It specifies CASSSGTGGFLSGNTIYF.

CDR3 nucleotide sequence: TGTGCCAGCAGTTTAAGAGGGGGTGAAGCTTTCTTT. Amino acids: CASSLRGGEAFF. The J gene is TRBJ1-1, the V gene TRBV27; D may be TRBD1 (6 bases). The germline V and J ends were trimmed by 2 bases and 7 bases, with 8 bases remaining between them. This CDR3 has 12 residues. From germline, CDR1 is MNHEY and CDR2 SMNVEV (reference sequence).

The rearrangement joins TRBV5-1 to TRBJ2-1; 9 bases are shared with TRBD2. V shed 4 bases and J 6 bases; nucleotides not matched to a gene: 17. The CDR3 is made up of 18 amino acids. Per germline, CDR1 SGHRS and CDR2 YFSETQ. CDR3 coding DNA: TGCGCCAGCAGCCCGACCTGGGGGGTTGCGGGAGGGGGCAATGAGCAGTTCTTC. This gives the protein CASSPTWGVAGGGNEQFF.

V usage is TRBV19 and J usage is TRBJ2-1; D is possibly TRBD2 (7 bases). Trimming removed 6 bases from V and 5 bases from J, with 14 bases in between. The CDR3 loop spans 14 amino acids. Germline V CDR1 and CDR2: LNHDA, SQIVND (reference sequence). CDR3 nucleotides: TGTGCCAGTAGGGAAACGGGGGGCAACAATGAGCAGTTCTTC. It is translated as CASRETGGNNEQFF. Drawing the rest from reference TRBV19 and TRBJ2-1, the complete variable domain is DGGITQSPKYLFRKEGQNVTLSCEQNLNHDAMYWYRQDPGQGLRLIYYSQIVNDFQKGDIAEGYSVSREKKESFPLTVTSAQKNPTAFYLCASRETGGNNEQFFGPGTRLTVL.

The chain employs TRBV4-1 and TRBJ1-3; D perhaps matches TRBD1 (6 bases). The CDR3 length is 15 residues. Germline V lookup: CDR1 MGHRA, CDR2 YSYEKL. The V end lost 3 bases, the J end lost 0 bases, and 9 bases lay between the germline ends. CDR3 coding DNA: TGCGCCAGCAGCCAGACAGGAGCCTCTGGAAACACCATATATTTT. The encoded protein is CASSQTGASGNTIYF.

The chain employs TRBV30 and TRBJ1-5; possibly TRBD1 for D (5 bases). Between the trimmed V and J ends, which lost 2 bases and 6 bases, there was a span of 11 bases. From germline, CDR1 is GTSNPN and CDR2 SVGIG (reference sequence). There are 13 residues in the CDR3. The CDR3 loop reads CAWSTQGGQPQHF. The CDR3 nucleotides read TGTGCCTGGAGTACCCAGGGAGGTCAGCCCCAGCATTTT. The whole variable domain, filled in from reference TRBV30 and TRBJ1-5, reads SQTIHQWPATLVQPVGSPLSLECTVEGTSNPNLYWYRQAAGRGLQLLFYSVGIGQISSEVPQNLSASRPQDRQFILSSKKLLLSDSGFYLCAWSTQGGQPQHFGDGTRLSIL.

The V call is TRBV2, the J call TRBJ1-3; 10 nucleotides match TRBD1. Germline V gene data show CDR1 as SNHLY and CDR2 as FYNNEI. After removal of 6 bases from V and 1 base from J, the junction contained 6 bases not matched to a gene. The CDR3 is 16 residues long. Here the CDR3 reads CASRTRDRGSGNTIYF. CDR3 DNA sequence: TGTGCCAGCAGAACCCGGGACAGGGGATCTGGAAACACCATATATTTT.

The rearrangement links TRBV11-2 to TRBJ2-7; 8 bases are shared with TRBD1. The CDR3 consists of 15 residues. Trimming removed 5 bases from V and 3 bases from J; junction bases left unmatched: 9. Germline V gives CDR1 SGHAT, CDR2 FQNNGV. The CDR3 loop is CASSTHRGFYYEQYF. The CDR3 DNA reads as TGTGCCAGCAGCACCCACAGGGGGTTTTACTACGAGCAGTACTTC.

This clone has more than one count but fewer than ten. The chain is built from TRBV30 and TRBJ1-4; 7 bases are a match to TRBD1. Germline V lookup: CDR1 GTSNPN, CDR2 SVGIG (reference sequence). The V and J ends lost 2 bases and 3 bases, in that order; junction bases with no gene match: 6. The CDR3 totals 15 residues. This CDR3 reads CAWSKGGLANEKLFF. CDR3 nucleotide sequence: TGTGCCTGGAGTAAAGGGGGCCTGGCTAATGAAAAACTGTTTTTT. The entire variable domain, with the rest obtained from reference TRBV30 and TRBJ1-4, is as follows: SQTIHQWPATLVQPVGSPLSLECTVEGTSNPNLYWYRQAAGRGLQLLFYSVGIGQISSEVPQNLSASRPQDRQFILSSKKLLLSDSGFYLCAWSKGGLANEKLFFGSGTQLSVL.

The chain carries TRBV5-1 and TRBJ2-7, with 9 bases aligning to TRBD1. Trimming cost V 1 base and J 0 bases; bases outside gene matches: 23. This CDR3 contains 22 residues. The germline CDR1 and CDR2 sequences are SGHRS and YFSETQ. The CDR3 here is CASSLRPLPTGGQGLSSYEQYF. The DNA of the CDR3 is TGCGCCAGCAGCTTGCGGCCGCTGCCTACTGGGGGACAGGGATTGAGCTCCTACGAGCAGTACTTC.

The V call is TRBV18, the J call TRBJ2-7; 7 bases line up with TRBD2. The CDR3 consists of 16 residues. Germline values: CDR1 KGHSH, CDR2 LQKENI. J was trimmed by 0 bases and V by 3 bases; bases with no gene match: 8. The CDR3 loop reads CASSPRSSGTSYEQYF. In DNA form, the CDR3 reads TGTGCCAGCTCACCCAGGTCGAGCGGGACCTCCTACGAGCAGTACTTC.

J is TRBJ2-1 and V is TRBV3-1 (or the pseudogene TRBV3-2); 10 bases fit TRBD2. Germline V CDR1 and CDR2: LGHDT, YNNKEL (reference sequence). Losses at the gene ends were 0 bases for V and 9 bases for J; bases not matched to a gene: 8. CDR3 size: 16 residues. The CDR3 loop is CASSQDTLAGESEQFF. CDR3 DNA sequence: TGTGCCAGCAGCCAAGACACTCTAGCGGGAGAGAGTGAGCAGTTCTTC.

V gene TRBV19 combines with J gene TRBJ1-3; D is ambiguous. V was clipped by 5 bases and J by 0 bases, with 8 bases between them. Germline V gene sequence: CDR1 LNHDA, CDR2 SQIVND (reference sequence). CDR3 length equals 14 residues. CDR3 DNA sequence: TGTGCCAGTAGTCTCACTACCTCTGGAAACACCATATATTTT. This translates into CASSLTTSGNTIYF.

The chain joins TRBV28 to TRBJ1-3; D possibly corresponds to TRBD1 (6 bases). This CDR3 has 15 amino acids. V was clipped by 2 bases and J by 3 bases, with 11 bases between them. In germline, CDR1 is MDHEN, CDR2 SYDVKM. The CDR3 is CASSLRGALGNTIYF. CDR3 DNA: TGTGCCAGCAGTTTACGGGGGGCGCTTGGAAACACCATATATTTT.

The CDR3: CASSPLAGRGTEAFF. DNA for the CDR3: TGTGCCAGCTCACCACTCGCAGGGAGGGGCACTGAAGCTTTCTTT. V and J are TRBV18 and TRBJ1-1; TRBD1 might be the D (5 bases). In germline, CDR1 is KGHSH, CDR2 LQKENI. The CDR3 consists of 15 residues. V was clipped by 1 base and J by 4 bases, with 13 bases between them.

This chain joins TRBV7-2 and TRBJ1-5, with unresolved D. V gave up 2 bases and J gave up 6 bases, with 5 bases separating them. The CDR3 covers 12 residues. CDR1 and CDR2 from the germline V gene are SGHTA and FQGNSA. The CDR3 loop reads CASSLLSQPQHF. The CDR3 DNA sequence: TGTGCCAGCAGCTTATTGAGTCAGCCCCAGCATTTT.

J is TRBJ2-5 and V is TRBV7-8, with a weak D call TRBD2 (6 bases). The length of the CDR3 is 17 residues. Trimming took off 5 bases at V and 2 bases at J, with 21 bases between the two ends. CDR1 is SGHVS and CDR2 is FQNEAQ in the germline V gene. The CDR3 is CASSPLGLRDSQETQYF. Written as DNA, the CDR3 is TGTGCCAGCAGCCCCCTTGGCCTCCGGGACTCACAAGAGACCCAGTACTTC.

The chain employs TRBV29-1 and TRBJ1-1; D uncertain. CDR1 is SQVTM, CDR2 ANQGSEA, per germline. The CDR3 is 12 amino acids. With 5 bases removed from V and 1 base from J, the gap between germline ends came to 8 bases. The CDR3 reads CSVQRANTEAFF. In DNA form, the CDR3 reads TGCAGCGTTCAGAGGGCGAACACTGAAGCTTTCTTT.

This clone was seen a single time. This chain uses TRBV18 with TRBJ1-1; D remains ambiguous. CDR1 and CDR2 from the germline V gene are KGHSH and LQKENI. This CDR3 is built from 16 residues. Trimming took 1 base from V and 3 from J, leaving 15 bases between them. This CDR3 is CASSPLLMTGYTEAFF. The CDR3 DNA follows: TGTGCCAGCTCACCACTCCTCATGACCGGGTACACTGAAGCTTTCTTT.

This clone showed up just once. The rearrangement links TRBV2 to TRBJ2-3; D might be TRBD2 (5 bases). The germline V and J ends were trimmed by 5 bases and 6 bases, with 12 bases remaining between them. The CDR3 spans 13 residues. Germline V gives CDR1 SNHLY, CDR2 FYNNEI. CDR3 amino acids: CASSQGLTDTQYF. As DNA, the CDR3 is TGTGCCAGCAGTCAAGGACTTACCGATACGCAGTATTTT.

CDR3 coding DNA: TGTGCCAGCAGTCTGGGACTACTAGATACGCAGTATTTT. Protein product: CASSLGLLDTQYF. This chain joins TRBV12-3 or TRBV12-4 and TRBJ2-3; 7 bases are shared with TRBD2. The V gene end was trimmed by 5 bases and the J gene end by 5 bases; junction bases not matched to a gene: 4. The length of the CDR3 is 13 residues.

The chain combines TRBV28 with TRBJ2-1; 9 bases fit TRBD1. The germline CDR1 and CDR2 sequences are MDHEN and SYDVKM. J gave up 10 bases and V 6 bases, and 13 bases lay outside the gene matches. The CDR3 spans 15 residues. CDR3 DNA sequence: TGTGCCAGCAGGGGGACAGGGAAGAGTTGGGGGGAGCAGTTCTTC. Protein: CASRGTGKSWGEQFF.

The chain joins TRBV5-1 to TRBJ1-6; 9 bases map to TRBD1. This CDR3 has 14 amino acids. V shed 4 bases, J shed 14 bases, and the junction held 10 bases outside the gene matches. Germline CDR1 SGHRS, CDR2 YFSETQ. The CDR3 coding sequence is TGCGCCAGCAGCCCGGACAGGGGCAGTTTTTCCCTCCACTTT. Amino acids: CASSPDRGSFSLHF.